The 19 T cell receptor beta chains listed next were all sequenced from one sample in a study of T cell repertoires in cytomegalovirus infection. TCRdb fed the reads into MiXCR, producing one record per CDR3 protein. Of some 300,000 distinct CDR3 sequences listed, 8% to 10% are singletons. Input material: PBMCs. The source is a human donor in good health (CMV status not recorded). Some clones in this sample may be carry-over from other donors' samples.

This clonotype showed up many times. The chain employs TRBV29-1 and TRBJ2-5, with D possibly TRBD2 on 7 matching bases. Looked up from germline, CDR1 is SQVTM and CDR2 is ANQGSEA. The CDR3 totals 12 residues. With 6 bases removed from V and 4 bases from J, the gap between germline ends came to 12 bases. Here the CDR3 reads CSVGGGGETQYF. In DNA, the CDR3 is TGCAGCGTGGGGGGGGGCGGAGAGACCCAGTACTTC.

This clonotype showed up many times. J is TRBJ2-2 and V is TRBV7-3; no clear D. The CDR3 is 16 residues long. CDR1 SGHTA and CDR2 FQGTGA come from the germline V gene. Trimming shortened V by 5 bases and J by 5 bases, and 18 bases separated the two germline ends. The CDR3 DNA follows: TGTGCCAGCAGCCCTAACCCGGACGCGTTAACCGGGGAGCTGTTTTTT. Its protein product is CASSPNPDALTGELFF.

This clonotype occurred many times. The chain links TRBV12-3 or TRBV12-4 to TRBJ1-1; no reliable D call. The V gene lost 4 bases and the J gene lost 1 base, with 10 bases spanning the gap. The CDR3 consists of 14 residues. The CDR3 loop is CASSYAVRNTEAFF. In nucleotides, the CDR3 is TGTGCCAGCAGTTACGCAGTCCGGAACACTGAAGCTTTCTTT.

This clonotype turned up a few times. The chain recombines TRBV7-9 with TRBJ1-2, with a weak D call TRBD1 (5 bases). From germline, CDR1 is SEHNR and CDR2 FQNEAQ (reference sequence). This CDR3 has 13 residues. V dropped 0 bases and J dropped 6 bases, with 8 bases sitting between them. The CDR3 bases are TGTGCCAGCAGCTTAGCAGGGGCGGATGGCTACACCTTC. Its translation is CASSLAGADGYTF.

This clonotype was detected ten times or more. The V call is TRBV20-1, the J call TRBJ1-4, with no clear D. CDR1 is DFQATT and CDR2 is SNEGSKA in the germline V gene (reference sequence). Trimming pared 1 base from V and 7 bases from J, leaving 10 bases between. This CDR3 is built from 13 residues. CDR3 bases: TGCAGTGCTAGAGCGGAAATGGGTGAAAAACTGTTTTTT. Translating it yields CSARAEMGEKLFF.

This clonotype was seen repeatedly, ten times or more. The gene calls are TRBV29-1 and TRBJ2-6; no clear D gene. The germline V gene encodes CDR1 SQVTM and CDR2 ANQGSEA. V was clipped by 2 bases and J by 2 bases, with 13 bases between them. CDR3 length: 16 residues. The CDR3: CSVEPYTWAGANVLTF. The CDR3, as DNA: TGCAGCGTTGAACCCTACACATGGGCTGGGGCCAACGTCCTGACTTTC.

This clonotype was picked up many times. This chain's CDR3 is CASGPPGGAGTDTQYF. CDR3 nucleotide sequence: TGTGCTAGTGGGCCCCCAGGGGGGGCTGGCACAGATACGCAGTATTTT. The chain uses TRBV12-5 and TRBJ2-3, with D tentatively TRBD1 or TRBD2 (7 bases each). The CDR3 spans 16 residues. Germline lookup yields CDR1 LGHNT and CDR2 FRNRAP. Deletions cut 6 bases from V and 1 base from J, with 17 bases between.

This clonotype has a count of ten or more. V usage is TRBV10-3 and J usage is TRBJ1-1, with unresolved D. Trimming took off 2 bases at V and 0 bases at J, with 10 bases between the two ends. CDR3 length: 15 residues. From germline, CDR1 is ENHRY and CDR2 SYGVKD. The CDR3: CAISENRALNTEAFF. CDR3 DNA: TGTGCCATCAGTGAGAATCGGGCCCTGAACACTGAAGCTTTCTTT.

The table lists this clonotype with many counts. V and J are TRBV14 and TRBJ1-1; unclear D gene. Trimming shortened V by 4 bases and J by 3 bases, and 18 bases separated the two germline ends. This CDR3 contains 16 residues. Germline V gives CDR1 SGHDN, CDR2 FVKESK. CDR3 sequence reads: CASSPLFPIEDTEAFF. The CDR3 DNA reads as TGTGCCAGCAGCCCCCTATTCCCAATAGAGGACACTGAAGCTTTCTTT.

This clonotype was seen many times. CDR3 DNA: TGTGCCAGCAGTTTAAGGCGGGGGGCTCATCACGAGCAGTACGTC. This codes for CASSLRRGAHHEQYV. The chain has TRBV28 and TRBJ2-7, with TRBD2 matching over 8 bases. The CDR3 consists of 15 residues. Germline loops: CDR1 MDHEN, CDR2 SYDVKM. The junction had 8 bases not matched to a gene; V was cut back by 2 bases and J by 5 bases.

The V and J genes are TRBV20-1 and TRBJ1-2; D remains unclear. With 3 bases removed from V and 0 bases from J, the gap between germline ends came to 8 bases. CDR3 length: 13 residues. Germline V CDR1 and CDR2: DFQATT, SNEGSKA (reference sequence). The CDR3: CSASEPTNYGYTF. The CDR3 nucleotides are TGCAGTGCTAGTGAGCCTACTAACTATGGCTACACCTTC.

This clonotype was counted at least ten times. The genes are TRBV4-1 and TRBJ2-2; the D is unclear. V was trimmed by 7 bases and J by 5 bases, leaving 5 bases between them. The CDR3 covers 11 residues. Germline V lookup: CDR1 MGHRA, CDR2 YSYEKL. DNA for the CDR3: TGCGCCAGCAAAGCGACCGGGGAGCTGTTTTTT. The encoded protein is CASKATGELFF.

This clonotype was counted ten times or more. The chain combines TRBV7-2 with TRBJ1-3; D gene unclear. The CDR3 has 15 residues. V shed 1 base and J shed 0 bases, with 7 bases lying between them. The germline V gene has CDR1 SGHTA and CDR2 FQGNSA. CDR3 region: CASSLVGGSGNTIYF. DNA for the CDR3: TGTGCCAGCAGCTTAGTTGGTGGCTCTGGAAACACCATATATTTT.

In this sample, this clonotype turned up many times. The chain uses TRBV7-9 and TRBJ1-1, with a weak D call TRBD1 (5 bases). The V end was cut by 5 bases, the J end by 6 bases, with 16 bases between. This CDR3 has 14 amino acids. The germline CDR1 and CDR2 sequences are SEHNR and FQNEAQ (reference sequence). The CDR3 DNA reads as TGTGCCAGCAGCCTAGGGGCCTCCCGGGCTGAAGCTTTCTTT. Translating it yields CASSLGASRAEAFF.

The rearrangement links TRBV19 to TRBJ2-1; 7 nucleotides align to TRBD1. Per the germline V gene, CDR1 is LNHDA and CDR2 is SQIVND (reference sequence). Trimming at V came to 5 bases and at J to 9 bases, leaving 10 bases not matched to a gene. The CDR3 sequence is 14 residues long. For the CDR3, the DNA is TGTGCCAGTAGTCGACAGGGTTTCGAGGCTGAGCAGTTCTTC. Protein: CASSRQGFEAEQFF.

The gene calls are TRBV28 and TRBJ1-2; D unclear. CDR3 size: 13 residues. Germline V gives CDR1 MDHEN, CDR2 SYDVKM. Between the trimmed V and J ends, which lost 11 bases and 1 base, there was a span of 14 bases. CDR3: CALLDRLNYGYTF. The CDR3 DNA reads as TGTGCCTTATTAGACCGTCTTAACTATGGCTACACCTTC.

This clonotype has more than one count but fewer than ten. The CDR3 spells CASSQEWGLAGGRTDTQYF. The CDR3 nucleotides read TGCGCCAGCAGCCAAGAGTGGGGACTAGCGGGGGGGCGAACAGATACGCAGTATTTT. The rearrangement links TRBV4-1 to TRBJ2-3; 16 positions match TRBD2. CDR3 length: 19 residues. The J segment lost 3 bases and the V segment lost 0 bases, leaving 6 bases of the junction unmatched. CDR1 and CDR2 (germline): MGHRA, YSYEKL.

The chain is built from TRBV2 and TRBJ2-2, with D perhaps TRBD1 (5 bases). Germline CDR1 SNHLY, CDR2 FYNNEI. This CDR3 has 14 amino acids. V lost 7 bases and J lost 2, with 11 bases in between. CDR3 coding DNA: TGTGCCAGCATAGGGGTAGGAAACACCGGGGAGCTGTTTTTT. It translates to CASIGVGNTGELFF.

In its sample, this clonotype was seen many times. V and J are TRBV20-1 and TRBJ1-1, with 11 positions matching TRBD1. The CDR3 has 14 amino acids. The V gene's germline CDR1 is DFQATT and CDR2 SNEGSKA (reference sequence). V dropped 4 bases and J dropped 4; count of bases not matched to a gene: 5. CDR3 in amino acids: CSAMDRGRLTEAFF. The CDR3, as DNA: TGCAGTGCTATGGACAGGGGGCGTCTCACTGAAGCTTTCTTT.